The clone carrying this TCR beta chain showed up many times. What it binds is unknown. The library was built from 400 to 500 ng RNA with molecular barcoded adaptors for alpha/delta and beta/gamma chains. One entry per CDR3 protein, called by TCRdb with MiXCR from the reads. The sample comprises approximately 25,000 distinct CDR3 sequences, about 15% of which are singletons, and about 45% rests with the top ten. The sample originates from a study of read filtering for tumor transcriptome and immune sequencing. Study-level background: Mean patient age was around 66 years, range about 40 to 85; around 17 male, around 15 female. Whole-study results and caveats: This fraction held mixed bone marrow immune cells after CD138-negative sorting. Without single-read clonotypes, shared clonotype proportions correlated more between IR-seq and RNA-seq. IR-seq captured clonotypes deeper and more reliably than RNA-seq.

The CDR3 extends over 17 amino acids. The V and J ends lost 2 bases and 6 bases, in that order; junction bases with no gene match: 8. The germline V gene has CDR1 MNHEY and CDR2 SVGEGT. The sequence came from a donor at least 40 years old with multiple myeloma. The chain has TRBV6-2 or TRBV6-3 and TRBJ1-5; the match to TRBD1 covers 12 bases. The sequenced sample was a population of CD138-negative cells sorted from bone marrow. In DNA form, the CDR3 reads TGTGCCAGCAGTTACAGTCCGGGACAGGGGGCAGGTCAGCCCCAGCATTTT. This encodes CASSYSPGQGAGQPQHF.